This T cell receptor (beta chain) was recorded in a study of Ad26.COV2.S vaccination and SARS-CoV-2 variants. Notes on this clone: Its matching antigen is unknown.

Treatment noted: around 19 received Ad26.COV2.S at low or high dose, single or two shots; about 5 received placebo; per-sample allocation not given. Each sample was drawn 63 days after the first injection (of vaccine or placebo). Participants' vaccine, an Ad26 vector, delivered Wuhan-strain SARS-CoV-2 spike. The CDR3 consists of 15 residues. V was clipped by 7 bases and J by 0 bases, with 16 bases between them. Germline CDR1 reads SNHLY; CDR2 reads FYNNEI. TCRdb's copy holds only in-frame clones and misses some; the assay was immunoSEQ multiplex PCR. The repertoire holds roughly 700,000 clones, with roughly 90% as singletons. Study conclusions and caveats: Vaccinees displayed broader spike-specific TCR repertoires than placebo recipients.

The genes are TRBV2 and TRBJ2-7, with D unresolved. Material: peripheral blood, obtained in a trial of Ad26.COV2.S vaccine versus placebo. The origin of this receptor is a person aged 18 to 59 who received the Ad26.COV2.S COVID-19 vaccine or a placebo. The CDR3 DNA sequence: TGTGCCAGCACCAGGACGTCTGGTGGCTCCTACGAGCAGTACTTC. Amino acid sequence: CASTRTSGGSYEQYF.